The clone carrying this T cell receptor (beta chain) was seen a few times. What it binds is not known. The CDR3 is cut off 3 residues early in the read; its end comes from the germline J gene. The data belong to a study of T cell clonality in common variable immunodeficiency. The method was immunoSEQ multiplex PCR; TCRdb's version includes in-frame clones alone and lacks a portion of them. This sample shows 25,000 to 35,000 clones and no singletons; around 3.3% rests with the ten largest. Whole-study findings and limits: Fewer deletions and N-nucleotide insertions were reportedly seen in common variable immunodeficiency TCR beta sequences.

This CDR3 region has 14 residues. Trimming pared 4 bases from V and 6 bases from J, leaving 13 bases between. The germline gives CDR1 MNHNS, CDR2 SASEGT. The CVID group had 15 females and some 30 males, mean age roughly 40. Most patients and controls had Caucasian heritage. Replacement immunoglobulin had been given to every CVID subject for at least one year. No CVID subject was ill or on immunomodulatory drugs when sampled. The chain carries TRBV6-1 and TRBJ1-5; perhaps TRBD1 as D (5 bases). The origin of this receptor is a human donor with common variable immunodeficiency. The sample consisted of peripheral blood mononuclear cells. CDR3 DNA (partial): TGTGCCAGCAGTGGCGGGACTCCCCTTCAGCCC. Protein product: CASSGGTPLQP. The whole CDR3 sequence is CASSGGTPLQPQHF.